This TCR beta chain stems from a study of radiation and T cells in renal cell carcinoma. Study-wide results and caveats: Top tumor clonotypes rose in blood 2 weeks post-radiation, then contracted. Irradiated tumors held more dominant CDR3 motifs than control tumors.

This clone is medium-sized in the sample. As yet, its antigen is unknown. Libraries were prepared by immunoSEQ multiplex PCR; TCRdb keeps only in-frame clonotypes and omits some of them. In the table there are some 20,000 clones, about half of which are singletons. The treatment denotes: 15 Gy SBRT to primary tumor, nephrectomy 4 weeks later. This clonotype originated in a woman aged 45-65 years with renal cell carcinoma. The sample in question was tumor tissue, obtained from a patient whose treatment included radiotherapy and nephrectomy.

CDR3: CASSKGLAGSYNEQFF. The CDR3 bases are TGTGCCAGCAGTAAAGGACTAGCGGGCTCCTACAATGAGCAGTTCTTC. This chain links TRBV7-8 with TRBJ2-1, with 11 positions matching TRBD2. Losses at the gene ends were 6 bases for V and 0 bases for J; bases not matched to a gene: 4. In germline, CDR1 is SGHVS, CDR2 FQNEAQ. This CDR3 has 16 residues. The entire variable domain, with the rest obtained from reference TRBV7-8 and TRBJ2-1, is as follows: GAGVSQSPRYKVAKRGQDVALRCDPISGHVSLFWYQQALGQGPEFLTYFQNEAQLDKSGLPSDRFFAERPEGSVSTLKIQRTQQEDSAVYLCASSKGLAGSYNEQFFGPGTRLTVL.